This T cell receptor (beta chain) was identified in a study of T-cell memory formation after mild COVID-19. Study details: Among the donors, TCR clusters were largely specific to each donor.

Points from the study as a whole: Within pre-infection memory, some responding clones were found, suggesting cross-reactive memory joined.

TCRdb itself ran the 5' RACE reads through MiXCR, one entry per CDR3 protein. The sample contains 49,000 or so distinct CDR3 sequences, about 7.3% of which appear only once. The germline CDR1 and CDR2 sequences are SGHTA and FQGNSA. The V and J ends lost 3 bases and 5 bases, in that order; junction bases with no gene match: 1. The CDR3 loop spans 13 amino acids. Notes on this clonotype: Its antigen remains unidentified.

This clonotype originated in a man younger than 35 who had mild COVID-19 (a few samples of this study predate the infection). Cell type and time point are not known. The specimen was PBMCs or a T cell subset sorted from them (not recorded which). The rearrangement joins TRBV7-2 to TRBJ2-7; 10 bases fit TRBD1. The CDR3 here is CASSFGTGDEQYF. In DNA form, the CDR3 reads TGTGCCAGCAGCTTCGGGACAGGGGACGAGCAGTACTTC.